This TCR beta chain was sequenced during a study of shared clonotypes between healthy human individuals. Looking at the study overall: Donors had three CD4 naive, three CD4 memory, two CD8 naive and one CD8 memory plate apiece. Whole-study findings and limits: The represented genetic and exposure-history diversity was limited by the small number of donors.

It was across several immunoSEQ plates that each subset's genomic DNA was evenly split. The assay was immunoSEQ multiplex PCR, and TCRdb's table has in-frame clones only and misses some. The sample records about 680,000 clones, under 95% being singletons. Notes on this clone: Antigen unknown.

Cells designated naive CD8 were CD45RO-negative and were positively selected for CCR7, with terminally differentiated effector memory CD45RA+ cells excluded. Donors, without exception, were Caucasian adults residing in Nashville, Tennessee. Source material: naive CD8+ T cells sorted from blood. The receptor was isolated from a young man in good health.

Written as DNA, the CDR3 is TGTGCCAGCAGCACCGAGACTAGCGGGAGGATCTATGAGCAGTTCTTC. Protein product: CASSTETSGRIYEQFF. The gene calls are TRBV11-2 and TRBJ2-1; 13 bases fit TRBD2. From germline, CDR1 is SGHAT and CDR2 FQNNGV. CDR3 size: 16 residues. J was trimmed by 8 bases and V by 5 bases; bases with no gene match: 9.